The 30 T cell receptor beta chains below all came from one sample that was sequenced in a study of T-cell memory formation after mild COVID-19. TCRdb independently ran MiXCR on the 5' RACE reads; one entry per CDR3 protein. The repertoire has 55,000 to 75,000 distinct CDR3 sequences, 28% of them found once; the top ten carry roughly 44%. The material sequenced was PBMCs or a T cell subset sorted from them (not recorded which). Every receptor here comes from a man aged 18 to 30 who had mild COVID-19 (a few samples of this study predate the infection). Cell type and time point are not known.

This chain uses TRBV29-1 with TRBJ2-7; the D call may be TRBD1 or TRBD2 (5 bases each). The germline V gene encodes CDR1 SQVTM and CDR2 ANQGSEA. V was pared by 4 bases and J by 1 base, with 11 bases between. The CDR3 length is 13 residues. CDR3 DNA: TGCAGCGTTGTTCAGGGAGCTTCCTACGAGCAGTACTTC. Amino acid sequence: CSVVQGASYEQYF.

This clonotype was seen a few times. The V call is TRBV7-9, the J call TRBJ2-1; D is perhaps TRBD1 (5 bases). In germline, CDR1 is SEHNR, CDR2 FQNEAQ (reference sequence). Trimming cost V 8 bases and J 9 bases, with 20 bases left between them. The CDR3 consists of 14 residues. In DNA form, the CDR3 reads TGTGCCAGCTTACCAAGGGCAGGGAAGGGTGAGCAGTTCTTC. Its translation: CASLPRAGKGEQFF.

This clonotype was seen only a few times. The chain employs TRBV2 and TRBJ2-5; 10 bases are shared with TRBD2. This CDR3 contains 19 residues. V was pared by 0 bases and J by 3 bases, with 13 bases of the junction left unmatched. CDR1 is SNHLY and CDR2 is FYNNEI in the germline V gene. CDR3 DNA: TGTGCCAGCAGTGAAGCGCTTCGAGCGGGGGGGCCAGTAGAAGAGACCCAGTACTTC. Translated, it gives CASSEALRAGGPVEETQYF.

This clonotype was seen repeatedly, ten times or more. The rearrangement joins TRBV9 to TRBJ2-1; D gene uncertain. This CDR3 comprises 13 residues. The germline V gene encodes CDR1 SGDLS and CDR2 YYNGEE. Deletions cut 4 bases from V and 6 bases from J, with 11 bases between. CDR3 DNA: TGTGCCAGCAGCCCGTCAACTTCCAATGAGCAGTTCTTC. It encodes CASSPSTSNEQFF.

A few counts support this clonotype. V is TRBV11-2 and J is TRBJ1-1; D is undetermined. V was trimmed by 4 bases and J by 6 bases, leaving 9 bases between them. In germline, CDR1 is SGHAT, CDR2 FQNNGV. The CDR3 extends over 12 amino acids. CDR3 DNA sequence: TGTGCCAGCAGCTCCGATTGGCCTGAAGCTTTCTTT. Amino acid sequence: CASSSDWPEAFF.

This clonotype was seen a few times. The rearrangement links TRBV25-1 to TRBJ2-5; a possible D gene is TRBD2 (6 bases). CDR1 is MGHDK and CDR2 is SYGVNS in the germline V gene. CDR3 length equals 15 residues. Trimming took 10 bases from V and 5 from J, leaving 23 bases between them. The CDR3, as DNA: TGTGCCACATCGCGGGGCGGATCCTTTGGGGAGACCCAGTACTTC. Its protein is CATSRGGSFGETQYF.

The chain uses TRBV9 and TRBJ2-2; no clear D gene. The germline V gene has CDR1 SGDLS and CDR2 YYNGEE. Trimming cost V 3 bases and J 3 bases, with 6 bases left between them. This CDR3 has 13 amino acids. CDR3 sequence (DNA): TGTGCCAGCAGCGCACTGGACACCGGGGAGCTGTTTTTT. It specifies CASSALDTGELFF.

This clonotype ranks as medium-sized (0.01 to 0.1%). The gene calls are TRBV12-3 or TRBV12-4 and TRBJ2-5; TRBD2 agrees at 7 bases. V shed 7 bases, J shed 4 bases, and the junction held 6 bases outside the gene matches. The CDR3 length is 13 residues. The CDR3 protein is CASTPGGGETQYF. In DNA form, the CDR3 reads TGTGCCAGCACCCCGGGCGGGGGAGAGACCCAGTACTTC.

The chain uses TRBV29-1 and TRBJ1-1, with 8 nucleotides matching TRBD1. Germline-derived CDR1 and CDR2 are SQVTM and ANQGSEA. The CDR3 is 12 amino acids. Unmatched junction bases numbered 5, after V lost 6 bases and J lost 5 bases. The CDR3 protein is CSVFGQGTEAFF. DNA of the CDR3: TGCAGCGTGTTCGGACAGGGAACTGAAGCTTTCTTT.

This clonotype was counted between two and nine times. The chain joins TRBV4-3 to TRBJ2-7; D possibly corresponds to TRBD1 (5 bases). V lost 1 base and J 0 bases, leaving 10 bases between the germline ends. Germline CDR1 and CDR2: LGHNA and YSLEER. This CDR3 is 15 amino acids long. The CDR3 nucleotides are TGCGCCAGCAGCCAAGCCCCAGACAGCTCCTACGAGCAGTACTTC. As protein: CASSQAPDSSYEQYF.

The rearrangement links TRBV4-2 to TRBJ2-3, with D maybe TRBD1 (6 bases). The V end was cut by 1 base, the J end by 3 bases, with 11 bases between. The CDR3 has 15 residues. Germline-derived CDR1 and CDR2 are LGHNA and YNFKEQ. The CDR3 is CASSQGAQGTDTQYF. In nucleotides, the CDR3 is TGTGCCAGCAGCCAAGGGGCCCAGGGGACAGATACGCAGTATTTT.

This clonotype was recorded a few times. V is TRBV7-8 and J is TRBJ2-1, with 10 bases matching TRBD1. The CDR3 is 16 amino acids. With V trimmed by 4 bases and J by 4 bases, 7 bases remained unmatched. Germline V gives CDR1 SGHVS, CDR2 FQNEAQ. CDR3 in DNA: TGTGCCAGCAGCTCCCCTCCGGGACAGGGGTACAATGAGCAGTTCTTC. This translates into CASSSPPGQGYNEQFF.

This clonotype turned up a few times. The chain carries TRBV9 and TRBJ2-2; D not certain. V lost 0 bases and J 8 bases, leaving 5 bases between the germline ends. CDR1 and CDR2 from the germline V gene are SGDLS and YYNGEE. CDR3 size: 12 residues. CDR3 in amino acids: CASSVVPGELFF. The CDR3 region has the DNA TGTGCCAGCAGCGTAGTTCCTGGGGAGCTGTTTTTT.

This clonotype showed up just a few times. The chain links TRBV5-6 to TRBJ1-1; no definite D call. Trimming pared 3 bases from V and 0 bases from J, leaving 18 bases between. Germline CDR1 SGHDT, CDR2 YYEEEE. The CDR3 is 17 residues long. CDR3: CASSSPSGRRVNTEAFF. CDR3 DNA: TGTGCCAGCAGCTCGCCCTCGGGTAGACGGGTGAACACTGAAGCTTTCTTT.

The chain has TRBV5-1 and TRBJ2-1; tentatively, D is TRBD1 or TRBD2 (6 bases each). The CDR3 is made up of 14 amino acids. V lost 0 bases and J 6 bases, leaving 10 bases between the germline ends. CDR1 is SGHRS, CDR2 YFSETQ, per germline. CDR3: CASSLEGGGNEQFF. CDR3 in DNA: TGCGCCAGCAGCTTGGAGGGGGGCGGCAATGAGCAGTTCTTC.

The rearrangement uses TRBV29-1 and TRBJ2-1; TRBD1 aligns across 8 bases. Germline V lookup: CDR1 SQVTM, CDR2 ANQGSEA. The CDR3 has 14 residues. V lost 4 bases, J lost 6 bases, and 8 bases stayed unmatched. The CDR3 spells CSVVDRGSGNEQFF. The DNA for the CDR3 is TGCAGCGTTGTCGACAGGGGTTCGGGCAATGAGCAGTTCTTC.

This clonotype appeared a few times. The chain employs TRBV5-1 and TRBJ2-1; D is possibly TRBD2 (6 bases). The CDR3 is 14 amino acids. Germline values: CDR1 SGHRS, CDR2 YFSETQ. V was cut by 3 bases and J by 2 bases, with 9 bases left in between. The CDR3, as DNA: TGCGCCAGCAGCTCAGGGAGGCCCTACAATGAGCAGTTCTTC. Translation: CASSSGRPYNEQFF.

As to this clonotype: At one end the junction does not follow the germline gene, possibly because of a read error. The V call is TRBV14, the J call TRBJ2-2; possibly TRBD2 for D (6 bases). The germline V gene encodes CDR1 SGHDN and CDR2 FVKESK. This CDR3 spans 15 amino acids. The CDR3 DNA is TGTGCCAGCAGCTCCGCTAGCGCTAACACCGGGGAGCTGATTTTT. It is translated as CASSSASANTGELIF.

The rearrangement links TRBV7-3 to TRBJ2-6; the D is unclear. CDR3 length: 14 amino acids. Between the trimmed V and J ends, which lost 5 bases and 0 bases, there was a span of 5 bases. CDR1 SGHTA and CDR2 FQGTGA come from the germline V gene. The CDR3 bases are TGTGCCAGCAGCCCGGGCTCTGGGGCCAACGTCCTGACTTTC. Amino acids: CASSPGSGANVLTF.

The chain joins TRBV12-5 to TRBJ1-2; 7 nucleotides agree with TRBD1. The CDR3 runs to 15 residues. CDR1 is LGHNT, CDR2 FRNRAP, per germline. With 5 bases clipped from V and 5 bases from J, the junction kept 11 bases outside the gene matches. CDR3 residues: CASGQNPGTEYGYTF. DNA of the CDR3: TGTGCTAGTGGTCAAAACCCAGGGACAGAGTATGGCTACACCTTC.

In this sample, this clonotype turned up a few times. The CDR3 region has the DNA TGTGCCAGCAGCCAAGTCCGGGTATCCTATAATTCACCCCTCCACTTT. This translates into CASSQVRVSYNSPLHF. V gene TRBV3-1 combines with J gene TRBJ1-6, with unresolved D. V was cut by 1 base and J by 1 base, with 8 bases left in between. The CDR3 has 16 residues. From germline, CDR1 is LGHDT and CDR2 YNNKEL (reference sequence).

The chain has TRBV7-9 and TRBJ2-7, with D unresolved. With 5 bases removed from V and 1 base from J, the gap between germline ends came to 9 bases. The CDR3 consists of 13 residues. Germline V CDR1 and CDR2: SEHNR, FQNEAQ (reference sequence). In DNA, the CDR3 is TGTGCCAGCAGCGAACCGGGTTCCTACGAGCAGTACGTC. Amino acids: CASSEPGSYEQYV.

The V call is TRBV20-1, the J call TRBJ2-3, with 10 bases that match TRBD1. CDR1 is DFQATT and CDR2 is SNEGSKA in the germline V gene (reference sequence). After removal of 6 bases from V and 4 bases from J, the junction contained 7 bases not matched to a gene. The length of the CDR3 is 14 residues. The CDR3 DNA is TGCAGTGCCGCCCGGGACAGGGGAGCAGATACGCAGTATTTT. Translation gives CSAARDRGADTQYF.

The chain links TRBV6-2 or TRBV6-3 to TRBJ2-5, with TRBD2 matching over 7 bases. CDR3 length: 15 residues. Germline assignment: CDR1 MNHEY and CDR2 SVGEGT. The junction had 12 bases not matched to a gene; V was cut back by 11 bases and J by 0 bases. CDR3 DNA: TGTGCCGCCCGGCTGGGGGGACTAAACCAAGAGACCCAGTACTTC. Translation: CAARLGGLNQETQYF.

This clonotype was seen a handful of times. CDR3: CATSRDRVGSYEQYV. The CDR3 coding sequence is TGTGCCACCAGCAGAGACAGGGTGGGGTCCTACGAGCAGTACGTC. The V gene is TRBV15, the J gene TRBJ2-7; TRBD1 might be the D (5 bases). Germline CDR1 LNHNV, CDR2 YYDKDF (reference sequence). The V end was cut by 0 bases, the J end by 1 base, with 10 bases between. The CDR3 has 15 amino acids.

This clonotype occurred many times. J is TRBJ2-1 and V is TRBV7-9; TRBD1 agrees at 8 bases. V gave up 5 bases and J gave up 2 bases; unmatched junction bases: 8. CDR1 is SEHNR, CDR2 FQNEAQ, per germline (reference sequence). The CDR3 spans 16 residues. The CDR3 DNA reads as TGTGCCAGCAGCCTCGGAAGGACAGGGCCCTACAATGAGCAGTTCTTC. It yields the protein CASSLGRTGPYNEQFF.

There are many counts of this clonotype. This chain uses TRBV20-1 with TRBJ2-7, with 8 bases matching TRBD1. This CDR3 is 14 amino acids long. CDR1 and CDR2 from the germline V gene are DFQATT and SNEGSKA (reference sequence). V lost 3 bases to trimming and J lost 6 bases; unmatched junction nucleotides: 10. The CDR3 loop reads CSARGQAVKGEQYV. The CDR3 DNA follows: TGCAGTGCTAGGGGACAGGCGGTGAAGGGCGAGCAGTACGTC.

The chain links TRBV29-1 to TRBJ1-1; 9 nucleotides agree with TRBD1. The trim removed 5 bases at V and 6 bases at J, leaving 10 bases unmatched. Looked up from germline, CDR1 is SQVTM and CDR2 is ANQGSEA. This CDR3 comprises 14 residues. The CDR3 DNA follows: TGCAGCGTTCGACTCGGACAGGGGAATGCTGAAGCTTTCTTT. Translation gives CSVRLGQGNAEAFF.

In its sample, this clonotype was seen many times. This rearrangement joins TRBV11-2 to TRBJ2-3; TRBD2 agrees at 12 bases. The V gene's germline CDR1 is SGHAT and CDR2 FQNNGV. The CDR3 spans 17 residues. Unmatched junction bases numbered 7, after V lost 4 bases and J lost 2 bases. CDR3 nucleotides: TGTGCCAGCAGCTCCCTAACTAGCGGGGGGCCCACAGATACGCAGTATTTT. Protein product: CASSSLTSGGPTDTQYF.

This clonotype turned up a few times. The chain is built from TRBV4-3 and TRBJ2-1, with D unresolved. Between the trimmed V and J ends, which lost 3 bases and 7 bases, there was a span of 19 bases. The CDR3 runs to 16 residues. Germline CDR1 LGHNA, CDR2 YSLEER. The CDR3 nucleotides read TGCGCCAGCAGCCACGGAGCGCAGAGGTCTTTGAATGAGCAGTTCTTC. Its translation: CASSHGAQRSLNEQFF.